This entry lists 10 T cell receptor beta chains sequenced from one sample in a study of blood T cell repertoires in COVID-19. Repertoires were generated with immunoSEQ multiplex PCR, while TCRdb's copy carries only in-frame clones and drops some. The profile shows 45,000 to 50,000 clones, about four fifths of them singletons. Sample: peripheral blood. The receptors derive from a man between 35 and 55 years old with acute or convalescent COVID-19.

The chain carries TRBV9 and TRBJ2-5; tentative D call: TRBD2 (6 bases). Germline V gene sequence: CDR1 SGDLS, CDR2 YYNGEE. V lost 4 bases and J 4 bases, leaving 11 bases between the germline ends. The CDR3 sequence is 13 residues long. As DNA, the CDR3 is TGTGCCAGCAGCACGGGACTTGGAGAGACCCAGTACTTC. It translates to CASSTGLGETQYF.

J is TRBJ2-5 and V is TRBV3-1 (or the pseudogene TRBV3-2); TRBD2 aligns across 9 bases. After removal of 4 bases from V and 5 bases from J, the junction contained 5 bases not matched to a gene. The CDR3 has 14 residues. Germline CDR1 reads LGHDT; CDR2 reads YNNKEL (reference sequence). CDR3 in DNA: TGTGCCAGCAGCCCGGGACTAGCTCGCGAGACCCAGTACTTC. It yields the protein CASSPGLARETQYF.

V gene TRBV7-2 combines with J gene TRBJ2-1; tentative D call: TRBD1 (6 bases). The germline V gene has CDR1 SGHTA and CDR2 FQGNSA. The V end lost 5 bases, the J end lost 12 bases, and 14 bases lay between the germline ends. CDR3 length: 12 amino acids. CDR3 loop: CASSPYGGVQFF. In nucleotides, the CDR3 is TGTGCCAGCAGCCCCTATGGGGGCGTGCAGTTCTTC.

The chain joins TRBV12-5 to TRBJ1-4, with 8 bases that match TRBD1. The V gene's germline CDR1 is LGHNT and CDR2 FRNRAP. The J segment lost 8 bases and the V segment lost 6 bases, leaving 11 bases of the junction unmatched. This CDR3 is built from 15 residues. The CDR3 is CASGSDRGGYEKLFF. CDR3 nucleotides: TGTGCTAGTGGCAGTGACAGGGGAGGATACGAAAAACTGTTTTTT. The variable domain in full, with the rest retrieved from reference TRBV12-5 and TRBJ1-4, is DARVTQTPRHKVTEMGQEVTMRCQPILGHNTVFWYRQTMMQGLELLAYFRNRAPLDDSGMPKDRFSAEMPDATLATLKIQPSEPRDSAVYFCASGSDRGGYEKLFFGSGTQLSVL.

This sequence joins TRBV6-5 and TRBJ2-2; perhaps TRBD2 as D (6 bases). The ends were cut back, 6 bases at V and 0 bases at J, with 11 bases in the middle. The CDR3 consists of 15 residues. CDR1 and CDR2 from the germline V gene are MNHEY and SVGAGI. The CDR3 DNA is TGTGCCAGCAGGACTAGGGCTTCGAACACCGGGGAGCTGTTTTTT. Its protein product is CASRTRASNTGELFF.

V is TRBV6-5 and J is TRBJ1-1; D is uncertain. Germline V lookup: CDR1 MNHEY, CDR2 SVGAGI. The CDR3 covers 11 residues. The V end was cut by 1 base, the J end by 6 bases, with 3 bases between. The chain's CDR3 is CASSYLAEAFF. DNA of the CDR3: TGTGCCAGCAGTTACTTAGCTGAAGCTTTCTTT.

The chain couples TRBV7-9 to TRBJ1-6, with no clear D. Germline V gives CDR1 SEHNR, CDR2 FQNEAQ (reference sequence). V was clipped by 4 bases and J by 7 bases, with 8 bases between them. The CDR3 contains 13 residues. The DNA of the CDR3 is TGTGCCAGCAGCTCAACAGAAAATTCACCCCTCCACTTT. Translating it yields CASSSTENSPLHF.

The chain is built from TRBV11-2 and TRBJ2-5, with 9 nucleotides matching TRBD2. In germline, CDR1 is SGHAT, CDR2 FQNNGV. The J segment lost 4 bases and the V segment lost 8 bases, leaving 8 bases of the junction unmatched. The CDR3 is 14 amino acids. The chain's CDR3 is CASSLAGFGETQYF. The CDR3 bases are TGTGCCAGCTCTCTAGCGGGGTTCGGAGAGACCCAGTACTTC.

This rearrangement joins TRBV7-2 to TRBJ2-5, with 7 bases fitting TRBD2. V shed 3 bases, J shed 1 base, and the junction held 11 bases outside the gene matches. CDR1 is SGHTA, CDR2 FQGNSA, per germline. The CDR3 extends over 17 amino acids. The CDR3 is CASSLASGAAGQETQYF. CDR3 coding DNA: TGTGCCAGCAGCTTGGCTAGCGGTGCGGCGGGCCAAGAGACCCAGTACTTC.

The rearrangement uses TRBV29-1 and TRBJ2-1; TRBD1 matches 8 bases. The germline gives CDR1 SQVTM, CDR2 ANQGSEA. This CDR3 contains 13 residues. V dropped 8 bases and J dropped 0; count of bases not matched to a gene: 3. The CDR3 sequence is CSQTGGSYNEQFF. The CDR3, as DNA: TGCAGCCAAACAGGGGGCTCCTACAATGAGCAGTTCTTC.